This T cell receptor beta chain was observed in a study of blood T cells in healthy people across ages. Germline lookup yields CDR1 LGHNT and CDR2 FRNRAP. V was trimmed by 4 bases and J by 4 bases, leaving 5 bases between them. The CDR3 extends over 12 amino acids. Sample-barcoded 5' priming and a J-beta primer mix drove a second PCR of roughly 6 to 12 cycles. One entry per CDR3 protein results from TCRdb running MiXCR on the 5' RACE reads. The sample has about 780,000 distinct CDR3 sequences, around a quarter seen once. This sample also appeared in a second study, on T cells of mothers and their children. That paper states: Every mother produced more than 8 million TCR beta CDR3 reads, whereas every child provided 3 million to 3.5 million.

Material: blood. This receptor was obtained from a boy aged 5-17 years in good health. The gene calls are TRBV12-5 and TRBJ2-1; D not resolved. The CDR3 sequence: CASGWSYNEQFF. In nucleotides, the CDR3 is TGTGCTAGTGGTTGGTCGTACAATGAGCAGTTCTTC. The full variable domain, rest sourced from reference TRBV12-5 and TRBJ2-1, is DARVTQTPRHKVTEMGQEVTMRCQPILGHNTVFWYRQTMMQGLELLAYFRNRAPLDDSGMPKDRFSAEMPDATLATLKIQPSEPRDSAVYFCASGWSYNEQFFGPGTRLTVL.